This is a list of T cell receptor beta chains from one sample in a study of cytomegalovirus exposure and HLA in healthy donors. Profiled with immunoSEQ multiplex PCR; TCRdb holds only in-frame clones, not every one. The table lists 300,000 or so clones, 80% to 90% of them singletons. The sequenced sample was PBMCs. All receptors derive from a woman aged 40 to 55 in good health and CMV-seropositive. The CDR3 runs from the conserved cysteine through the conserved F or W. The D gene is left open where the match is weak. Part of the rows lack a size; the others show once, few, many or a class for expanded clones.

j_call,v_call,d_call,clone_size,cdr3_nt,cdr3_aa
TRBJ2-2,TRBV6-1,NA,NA,TGTGCCAGCAGTGATCCCGGGACACTGAACACCGGGGAGCTGTTTTTT,CASSDPGTLNTGELFF
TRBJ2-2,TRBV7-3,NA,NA,TGTGCCAGCAGCTCGACCGGGACTCCCTTCCCCGGGGAGCTGTTTTTT,CASSSTGTPFPGELFF
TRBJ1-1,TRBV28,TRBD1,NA,TGTGCCAGCAGTTTGCCCCACAGGGGAAGGACTGAAGCTTTCTTT,CASSLPHRGRTEAFF
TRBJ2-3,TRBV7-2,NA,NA,TGTGCCAGCAGCTTGCCTAGTCTGCGCTCTAGCACAGATACGCAGTATTTT,CASSLPSLRSSTDTQYF
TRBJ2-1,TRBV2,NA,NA,TGTGCCAGCAGGGGGACTGGCTACAATGAGCAGTTCTTC,CASRGTGYNEQFF
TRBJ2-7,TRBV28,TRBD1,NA,TGTGCCAGCAGTTTATTCGGACCCTACGGGACAGCCTCCTACGAGCAGTACTTC,CASSLFGPYGTASYEQYF
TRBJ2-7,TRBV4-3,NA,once,TGCGCCAGCAGCCAAGCAGTCCTCTACGAGCAGTACTTC,CASSQAVLYEQYF
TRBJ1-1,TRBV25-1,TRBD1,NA,TGTGCCAGCAGTGATGGACAGGGGGCGCTCACTGAAGCTTTCTTT,CASSDGQGALTEAFF
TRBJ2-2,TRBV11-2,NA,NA,TGTGCCAGCAGCTCGGCGGGTAGTCTCGTCTCCGGGGAGCTGTTTTTT,CASSSAGSLVSGELFF
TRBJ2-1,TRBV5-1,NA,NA,TGCGCCAGCAGCTCAAACAATGAGCAGTTCTTC,CASSSNNEQFF
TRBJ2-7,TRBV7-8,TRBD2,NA,TGTGCCAGCAGCCTTACTAGCGAACCAGCGAGGGAGCAGTACTTC,CASSLTSEPAREQYF
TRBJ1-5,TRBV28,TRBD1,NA,TGTGCCAGCAGTTGGGGACAGGGGAGCAATCAGCCCCAGCATTTT,CASSWGQGSNQPQHF
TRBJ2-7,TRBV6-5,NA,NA,TGTGCCAGCAGTTCCCATGCTCGGGGAATAACCTACGAGCAGTACTTC,CASSSHARGITYEQYF
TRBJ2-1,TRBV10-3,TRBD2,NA,TGTGCCATCAGTGACGGACTAGCGGGCTACAATGAGCAGTTCTTC,CAISDGLAGYNEQFF
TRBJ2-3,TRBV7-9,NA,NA,TGTGCCAGCAGCCTCTTTGAGGGAGGTAGTACAGATACGCAGTATTTT,CASSLFEGGSTDTQYF
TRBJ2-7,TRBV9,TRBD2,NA,TGTGCCAGCAGCGTAGGCGGGAGCCATTCCTACGAGCAGTACTTC,CASSVGGSHSYEQYF
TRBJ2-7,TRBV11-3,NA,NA,TGTGCCAGCAGCTTAGAGGCGGGCCCTTCCTACGAGCAGTACTTC,CASSLEAGPSYEQYF
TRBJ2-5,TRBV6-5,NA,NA,TGTGCCAGCAGTTGGAAAGACATGGGGACCCAGTACTTC,CASSWKDMGTQYF
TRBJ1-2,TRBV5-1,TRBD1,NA,TGCGCCAGCAGCTTGGCCTGGGGACAGGGAAGTTCTGTCTACACCTTC,CASSLAWGQGSSVYTF
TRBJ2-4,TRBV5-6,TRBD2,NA,TGTGCCAGCAGCCCCCCTAGACTAGCGGGAGAGGAAAAGGGCATTCAGTACTTC,CASSPPRLAGEEKGIQYF
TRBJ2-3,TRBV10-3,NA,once,TGTGCCATCAGTCCCGGAGGAGGAGGGACAGATACGCAGTATTTT,CAISPGGGGTDTQYF
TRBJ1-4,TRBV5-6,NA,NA,TGTGCCAGCAGCTGGGGAGGAGGTGAAAAACTGTTTTTT,CASSWGGGEKLFF
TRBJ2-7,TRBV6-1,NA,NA,TGTGCCAGCAGTCAGGATTACTACGAGCAGTACTTC,CASSQDYYEQYF
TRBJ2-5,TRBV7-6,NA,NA,TGTGCCAGCAGCTTAGCACCAGAAGAGACCCAGTACTTC,CASSLAPEETQYF
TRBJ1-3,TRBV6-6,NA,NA,TGTGCCAGCAGCCTCACACTACCCTCTGGAAACACCATATATTTT,CASSLTLPSGNTIYF
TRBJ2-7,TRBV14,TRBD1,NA,TGTGCCAGCAGCCAAGAAGGGACAGGGAATCGCGAGCAGTACTTC,CASSQEGTGNREQYF
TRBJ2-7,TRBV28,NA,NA,TGTGCCACCAGGGGAGTTAAATACGAGCAGTACTTC,CATRGVKYEQYF
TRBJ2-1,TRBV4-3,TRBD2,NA,TGCGCCAGCAGCCAACGGTGGGGACTAGCGTTAGAGAGCTCCTACAATGAGCAGTTCTTC,CASSQRWGLALESSYNEQFF
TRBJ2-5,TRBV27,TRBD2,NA,TGTGCCAGCAGTCCCGTGCTAGCGGGAGGGTCCGAGACCCAGTACTTC,CASSPVLAGGSETQYF
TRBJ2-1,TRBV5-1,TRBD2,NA,TGCGCCAGCAGCTCTACTAGCGGGAGGGTAGATGAGCAGTTCTTC,CASSSTSGRVDEQFF
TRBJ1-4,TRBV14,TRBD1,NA,TGTGCCAGCAGCCAACACCGGGACAGCAATGAAAAACTGTTTTTT,CASSQHRDSNEKLFF
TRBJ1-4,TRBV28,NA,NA,TGTGCCAGCAGTTTGGGCAGGGGAACCACCAGGGGCCTGTTTTTT,CASSLGRGTTRGLFF
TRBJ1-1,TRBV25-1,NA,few,TGTGCCAGCAGTGAGGCAGGGTTGAACACTGAAGCTTTCTTT,CASSEAGLNTEAFF
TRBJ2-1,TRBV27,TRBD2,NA,TGTGCCAGCAGCTCTCGGGGACTAGCGGGAGTACATGAGCAGTTCTTC,CASSSRGLAGVHEQFF
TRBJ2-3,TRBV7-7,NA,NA,TGTGCTAGCAGCTCCGGTGGGGCAGGCACAGATACGCAGTATTTT,CASSSGGAGTDTQYF
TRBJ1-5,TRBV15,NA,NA,TGTGCCACCAGCAGAGAAAACAGGGTTAGCAATCAGCCCCAGCATTTT,CATSRENRVSNQPQHF
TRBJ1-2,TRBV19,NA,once,TGTGCCACGACCCTTCGTCCCGGGGGATCACAGTTAGCTAACTATGGCTACACCTTC,CATTLRPGGSQLANYGYTF
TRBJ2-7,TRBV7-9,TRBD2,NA,TGTGCCAGCGCCCCATTAGGGCGGGAGTACGAGCAGTACTTC,CASAPLGREYEQYF
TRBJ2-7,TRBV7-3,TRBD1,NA,TGTGCCAGCAGCTTAACGGGACAGGGCTACGAGCAGTACTTC,CASSLTGQGYEQYF
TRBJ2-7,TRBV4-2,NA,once,TGTGCCAGCAGCCAAAGACAGAGCTCCTACGAGCAGTACTTC,CASSQRQSSYEQYF
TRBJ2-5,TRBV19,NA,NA,TGTGCCAGGCCCGGGTCTCAGGGAAGAAGGGAGACCCAGTACTTC,CARPGSQGRRETQYF
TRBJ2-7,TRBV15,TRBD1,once,TGTGCCACCAGCGCACCGGGACAGTATGGCTACGAGCAGTACTTC,CATSAPGQYGYEQYF
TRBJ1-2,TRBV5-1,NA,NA,TGCGCCAGCAGCTTGGCCGGGGAGCTCTATGGCTACACCTTC,CASSLAGELYGYTF
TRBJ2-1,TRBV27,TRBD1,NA,TGTGCCAGCAGTAGGACAGGGGGATACAATGAGCAGTTCTTC,CASSRTGGYNEQFF
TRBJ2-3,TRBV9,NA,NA,TGTGCCAGCAGCGCCTCAGGTTCAAAGGATACGCAGTATTTT,CASSASGSKDTQYF
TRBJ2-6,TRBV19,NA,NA,TGTGCCAGTAGTATAGTGAGCTCTGGGGCCAACGTCCTGACTTTC,CASSIVSSGANVLTF